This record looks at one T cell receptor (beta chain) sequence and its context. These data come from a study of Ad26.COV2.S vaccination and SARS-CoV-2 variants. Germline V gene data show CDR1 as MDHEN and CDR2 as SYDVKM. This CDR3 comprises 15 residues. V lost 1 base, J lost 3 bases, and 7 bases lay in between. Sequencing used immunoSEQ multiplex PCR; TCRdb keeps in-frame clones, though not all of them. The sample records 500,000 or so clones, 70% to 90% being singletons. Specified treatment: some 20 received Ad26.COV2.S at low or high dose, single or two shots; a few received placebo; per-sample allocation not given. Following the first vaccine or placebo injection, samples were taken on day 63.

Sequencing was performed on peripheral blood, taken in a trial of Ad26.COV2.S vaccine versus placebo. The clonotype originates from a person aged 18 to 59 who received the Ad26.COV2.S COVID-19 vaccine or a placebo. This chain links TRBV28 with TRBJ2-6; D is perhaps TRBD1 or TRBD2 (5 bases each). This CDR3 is CASSLSRGGANVLTF. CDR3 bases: TGTGCCAGCAGTTTATCGAGGGGTGGGGCCAACGTCCTGACTTTC.